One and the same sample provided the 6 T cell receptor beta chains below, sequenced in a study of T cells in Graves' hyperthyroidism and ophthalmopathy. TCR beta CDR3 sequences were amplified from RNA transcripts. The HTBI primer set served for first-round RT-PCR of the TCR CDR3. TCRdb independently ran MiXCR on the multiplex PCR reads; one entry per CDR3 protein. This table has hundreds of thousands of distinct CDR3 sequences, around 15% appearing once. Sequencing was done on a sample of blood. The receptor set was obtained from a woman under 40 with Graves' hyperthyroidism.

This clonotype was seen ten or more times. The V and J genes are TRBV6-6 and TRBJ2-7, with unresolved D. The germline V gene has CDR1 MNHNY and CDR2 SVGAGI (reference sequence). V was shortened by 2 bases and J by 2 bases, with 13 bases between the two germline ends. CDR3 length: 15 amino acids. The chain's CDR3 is CASSYVQSQTYEQYF. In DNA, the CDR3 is TGTGCCAGCAGTTACGTCCAGTCCCAGACCTACGAGCAGTACTTC.

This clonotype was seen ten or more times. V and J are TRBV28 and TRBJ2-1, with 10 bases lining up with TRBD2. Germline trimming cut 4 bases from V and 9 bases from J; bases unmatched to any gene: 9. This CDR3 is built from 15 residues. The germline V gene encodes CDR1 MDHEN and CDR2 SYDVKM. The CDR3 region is CASSYSGRAGREQFF. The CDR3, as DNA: TGTGCCAGCAGTTACAGCGGGAGGGCGGGGCGTGAGCAGTTCTTC.

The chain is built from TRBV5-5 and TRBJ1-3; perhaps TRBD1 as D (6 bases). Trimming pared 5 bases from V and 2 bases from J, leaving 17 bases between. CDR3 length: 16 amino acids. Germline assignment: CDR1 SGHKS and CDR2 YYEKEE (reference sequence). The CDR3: CASRIGQRITGNTIYF. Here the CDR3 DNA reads TGTGCCAGCAGGATCGGACAGAGAATTACTGGAAACACCATATATTTT.

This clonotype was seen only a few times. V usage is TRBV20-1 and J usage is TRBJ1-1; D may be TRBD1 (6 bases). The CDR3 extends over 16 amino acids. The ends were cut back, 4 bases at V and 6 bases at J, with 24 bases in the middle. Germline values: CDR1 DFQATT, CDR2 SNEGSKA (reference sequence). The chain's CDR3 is CSANPPLGRTASEAFF. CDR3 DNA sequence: TGCAGTGCTAACCCCCCTCTCGGGCGGACAGCTTCTGAAGCTTTCTTT.

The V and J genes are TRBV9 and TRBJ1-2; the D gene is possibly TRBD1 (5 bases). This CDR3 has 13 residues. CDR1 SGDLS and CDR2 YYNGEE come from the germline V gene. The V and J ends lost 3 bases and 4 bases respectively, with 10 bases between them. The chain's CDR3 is CASSGRDSYGYTF. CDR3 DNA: TGTGCCAGCAGCGGCAGGGATAGCTATGGCTACACCTTC.

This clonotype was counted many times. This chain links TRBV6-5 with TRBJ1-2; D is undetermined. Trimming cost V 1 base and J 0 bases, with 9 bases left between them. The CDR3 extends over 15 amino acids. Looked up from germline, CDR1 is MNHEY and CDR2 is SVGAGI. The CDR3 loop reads CASSYFLGANYGYTF. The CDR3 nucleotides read TGTGCCAGCAGTTACTTCCTGGGAGCTAACTATGGCTACACCTTC.